One and the same sample provided the 26 T cell receptor beta chains below, sequenced in a study of molecular identifiers for immune sequencing clone quantification. TCRdb used MiXCR to reprocess the PCR reads, holding one entry per CDR3 protein. The table includes 70,000 to 95,000 distinct CDR3 sequences, 15% to 20% detected once. Sequenced: naive CD8+ T cells from blood, with Jurkat cell RNA spiked in. Subset denoted: FACS-sorted CD8+CD4-CCR7+CD45RA+ naive T cells. These receptors were taken from a human donor in good health. Some libraries in this study had Jurkat cell RNA spiked in.

This clonotype was counted many times. The V and J genes are TRBV5-4 and TRBJ2-5; no firm D call. Trimming pared 4 bases from V and 3 bases from J, leaving 4 bases between. Germline V gives CDR1 SGHNT, CDR2 YYREEE (reference sequence). The CDR3 is 11 residues long. CDR3 DNA: TGTGCCAGCAGCCTTAAAGAGACCCAGTACTTC. It is translated as CASSLKETQYF.

At least ten counts were recorded for this clonotype. The chain combines TRBV5-1 with TRBJ2-7; D is uncertain. The V gene lost 1 base and the J gene lost 5 bases, with 10 bases spanning the gap. CDR1 and CDR2 from the germline V gene are SGHRS and YFSETQ. There are 13 residues in the CDR3. CDR3 nucleotides: TGCGCCAGCAGCTTGTTGGATTCCAACGAGCAGTACTTC. Residues: CASSLLDSNEQYF. Full variable domain (missing parts from reference TRBV5-1 and TRBJ2-7): KAGVTQTPRYLIKTRGQQVTLSCSPISGHRSVSWYQQTPGQGLQFLFEYFSETQRNKGNFPGRFSGRQFSNSRSEMNVSTLELGDSALYLCASSLLDSNEQYFGPGTRLTVT.

This clonotype was counted ten times or more. The V call is TRBV7-9, the J call TRBJ2-7; D is perhaps TRBD1 (6 bases). The length of the CDR3 is 15 residues. Germline values: CDR1 SEHNR, CDR2 FQNEAQ (reference sequence). Trimming took 5 bases from V and 0 from J, leaving 14 bases between them. The CDR3 is CASSPPGQISYEQYF. The CDR3, as DNA: TGTGCCAGCAGCCCTCCGGGACAAATCTCCTACGAGCAGTACTTC.

This clonotype has at least ten counts. V is TRBV5-5 and J is TRBJ2-5; TRBD1 aligns across 8 bases. Germline CDR1 SGHKS, CDR2 YYEKEE (reference sequence). Germline trimming cut 4 bases from V and 4 bases from J; bases unmatched to any gene: 12. The CDR3 loop spans 16 amino acids. For the CDR3, the DNA is TGTGCCAGCAGCCCGTCCAGGGGGCGTTCGCTAGAGACCCAGTACTTC. This gives the protein CASSPSRGRSLETQYF.

This clonotype was found many times. The V gene is TRBV27, the J gene TRBJ1-5, with 7 bases that match TRBD1. CDR3 length: 15 amino acids. Germline V gene data show CDR1 as MNHEY and CDR2 as SMNVEV (reference sequence). Trimming at V came to 7 bases and at J to 1 base, leaving 7 bases not matched to a gene. CDR3 in amino acids: CASKFSTGSNQPQHF. As DNA, the CDR3 is TGTGCCAGCAAATTCTCGACAGGGAGCAATCAGCCCCAGCATTTT.

This clonotype came up a few times. This may arise from a read error, as a much more abundant clone is one base away. This chain links TRBV4-1 with TRBJ1-1; TRBD1 might be the D (5 bases). Between the trimmed V and J ends, which lost 1 base and 0 bases, there was a span of 9 bases. CDR3 length equals 15 residues. Germline assignment: CDR1 MGHRA and CDR2 YSYEKL. This CDR3 is CASSQVQGMNTEAFF. The CDR3 nucleotides are TGCGCCAGCAGCCAAGTTCAGGGTATGAACACTGAAGCTTTCTTT.

A single count supports this clonotype. CDR3 loop: CASSRAHSGDPYNEQFF. In DNA, the CDR3 is TGCGCCAGCAGCCGAGCTCATAGCGGGGACCCCTACAATGAGCAGTTCTTC. The gene calls are TRBV4-3 and TRBJ2-1; TRBD2 matches 8 bases. V was clipped by 4 bases and J by 2 bases; unmatched bases: 10. The CDR3 length is 17 residues. CDR1 LGHNA and CDR2 YSLEER come from the germline V gene.

This clonotype has ten or more counts. This chain links TRBV14 with TRBJ2-2; perhaps TRBD1 as D (6 bases). Germline lookup yields CDR1 SGHDN and CDR2 FVKESK. Trimming cost V 7 bases and J 1 base, with 7 bases left between them. This CDR3 is built from 13 residues. The CDR3: CASNRENTGELFF. The CDR3 bases are TGTGCCAGCAACAGGGAGAACACCGGGGAGCTGTTTTTT.

This clonotype has ten or more counts. This chain joins TRBV28 and TRBJ2-3; 9 nucleotides match TRBD1. The CDR3 has 16 amino acids. V shed 5 bases, J shed 4 bases, and the junction held 10 bases outside the gene matches. Germline V gene data show CDR1 as MDHEN and CDR2 as SYDVKM. The CDR3 bases are TGTGCCAGCAGTATGCCGGGACAGGGCGACGCAGATACGCAGTATTTT. As protein: CASSMPGQGDADTQYF. Combining the CDR3 with reference TRBV28 and TRBJ2-3 gives the whole variable domain DVKVTQSSRYLVKRTGEKVFLECVQDMDHENMFWYRQDPGLGLRLIYFSYDVKMKEKGDIPEGYSVSREKKERFSLILESASTNQTSMYLCASSMPGQGDADTQYFGPGTRLTVL.

Notes on this clonotype: A much larger clonotype is one base distant, so this may be a read error. CDR3 amino acids: CASSCRGLAKNIQYF. DNA for the CDR3: TGTGCCAGCAGTTGCAGGGGTCTAGCCAAAAACATTCAGTACTTC. The rearrangement joins TRBV28 to TRBJ2-4; possible D gene TRBD1, 6 bases. Germline CDR1 and CDR2: MDHEN and SYDVKM. CDR3 length equals 15 residues. Between the trimmed V and J ends, which lost 4 bases and 0 bases, there was a span of 10 bases. The variable domain in full, with the rest retrieved from reference TRBV28 and TRBJ2-4, is DVKVTQSSRYLVKRTGEKVFLECVQDMDHENMFWYRQDPGLGLRLIYFSYDVKMKEKGDIPEGYSVSREKKERFSLILESASTNQTSMYLCASSCRGLAKNIQYFGAGTRLSVL.

This clonotype was recorded at least ten times. The V call is TRBV29-1, the J call TRBJ2-7; TRBD1 agrees at 7 bases. Germline V gene sequence: CDR1 SQVTM, CDR2 ANQGSEA. The CDR3 runs 12 residues. V lost 5 bases, J lost 2 bases, and 3 bases stayed unmatched. Here the CDR3 DNA reads TGCAGCGTTAGGGACAGAGCCTACGAGCAGTACTTC. Translating it yields CSVRDRAYEQYF.

In its sample, this clonotype was seen many times. The CDR3: CASSWRTGTYEQYF. CDR3 in DNA: TGTGCCAGTAGTTGGAGGACAGGGACCTACGAGCAGTACTTC. The chain has TRBV19 and TRBJ2-7; 8 positions agree with TRBD1. With 5 bases clipped from V and 2 bases from J, the junction kept 5 bases outside the gene matches. This CDR3 comprises 14 residues. Germline CDR1 is LNHDA and CDR2 is SQIVND (reference sequence).

The chain couples TRBV9 to TRBJ1-3; D is undetermined. The CDR3 totals 16 residues. V was pared by 3 bases and J by 2 bases, with 15 bases between. Germline assignment: CDR1 SGDLS and CDR2 YYNGEE. DNA of the CDR3: TGTGCCAGCAGCGCCCTACATAAATCGCCTGGAAACACCATATATTTT. Its translation: CASSALHKSPGNTIYF.

The count of this clonotype is one. The V gene is TRBV7-9, the J gene TRBJ2-7; 8 positions agree with TRBD1. The CDR3 has 16 residues. The germline CDR1 and CDR2 sequences are SEHNR and FQNEAQ (reference sequence). V shed 4 bases, J shed 0 bases, and the junction held 8 bases outside the gene matches. CDR3 in DNA: TGTGCCAGCAGCTACCCCAGGACAGGGAACTCCTACGAGCAGTACTTC. Protein product: CASSYPRTGNSYEQYF.

Concerning this clonotype: This may be a read error: a much more frequent sequence differs by one nucleotide. The rearrangement uses TRBV24-1 and TRBJ2-3, with TRBD1 identical over 9 bases. The germline gives CDR1 KGHDR, CDR2 SFDVKD. The CDR3 runs to 18 residues. CDR3 loop: CVTSDHPLQGAVTDTQYF. The CDR3 region has the DNA TGTGTCACCAGTGATCACCCTCTACAGGGGGCGGTCACAGATACGCAGTATTTT.

This clonotype was observed many times. CDR3 amino acids: CASSEGQGANQPQHF. In nucleotides, the CDR3 is TGTGCCAGCAGTGAAGGACAGGGGGCCAATCAGCCCCAGCATTTT. The chain carries TRBV2 and TRBJ1-5, with 10 bases matching TRBD1. Trimming removed 1 base from V and 3 bases from J; junction bases left unmatched: 0. The CDR3 is 15 residues long. CDR1 is SNHLY, CDR2 FYNNEI, per germline.

This clonotype was found many times. The rearrangement joins TRBV5-4 to TRBJ2-7; perhaps TRBD2 as D (6 bases). Looked up from germline, CDR1 is SGHNT and CDR2 is YYREEE (reference sequence). V was shortened by 1 base and J by 2 bases, with 10 bases between the two germline ends. The CDR3 is 14 residues long. Here the CDR3 reads CASSLRESTYEQYF. The CDR3 region has the DNA TGTGCCAGCAGCTTGCGGGAGTCCACCTACGAGCAGTACTTC.

Worth noting for this clonotype: This could be a read error, since a much larger clone is one nucleotide away. This chain joins TRBV15 and TRBJ1-1; tentative D call: TRBD1 (5 bases). Germline CDR1 and CDR2: LNHNV and YYDKDF (reference sequence). This CDR3 spans 14 amino acids. V was clipped by 4 bases and J by 2 bases, with 11 bases between them. CDR3 coding DNA: TGTGCCACCAGCAATTGGGACTCAAACACTGAAGCTTTCTTT. Translating gives CATSNWDSNTEAFF.

This clonotype appeared a few times. The CDR3 sequence: CASSYSSRSYEQYF. In nucleotides, the CDR3 is TGTGCCAGCAGTTATTCATCCAGATCCTACGAGCAGTACTTC. This chain links TRBV6-2 or TRBV6-3 with TRBJ2-7, with D unresolved. Germline CDR1 is MNHEY and CDR2 is SVGEGT. The V end was cut by 3 bases, the J end by 1 base, with 10 bases between. The CDR3 contains 14 residues.

V usage is TRBV12-3 or TRBV12-4 and J usage is TRBJ2-1; possibly TRBD1 for D (6 bases). Trimming removed 4 bases from V and 5 bases from J, with 6 bases in between. This CDR3 region has 12 residues. The CDR3 protein is CASSWTDNEQFF. The CDR3 DNA follows: TGTGCCAGCAGTTGGACAGACAATGAGCAGTTCTTC.

This clonotype was counted at least ten times. V and J are TRBV12-3 or TRBV12-4 and TRBJ2-2, with TRBD1 matching 7 bases. The CDR3 length is 17 residues. V lost 1 base, J lost 5 bases, and 10 bases stayed unmatched. The CDR3 is CASSLETGQFTTGELFF. The DNA for the CDR3 is TGTGCCAGCAGTTTAGAGACAGGGCAATTTACGACCGGGGAGCTGTTTTTT.

The sample holds many counts of this clonotype. V gene TRBV20-1 combines with J gene TRBJ2-3; the D is unclear. Trimming shortened V by 7 bases and J by 0 bases, and 20 bases separated the two germline ends. Germline-derived CDR1 and CDR2 are DFQATT and SNEGSKA (reference sequence). This CDR3 is built from 16 residues. DNA of the CDR3: TGCAGTGTTAACCTCCTGACCGATACTAGCACAGATACGCAGTATTTT. The encoded protein is CSVNLLTDTSTDTQYF.

This clonotype has a count of ten or more. This chain joins TRBV6-5 and TRBJ1-1; possibly TRBD1 for D (6 bases). V was pared by 5 bases and J by 0 bases, with 10 bases between. The CDR3 loop spans 14 amino acids. Germline assignment: CDR1 MNHEY and CDR2 SVGAGI. The CDR3 loop is CASSPDRVNTEAFF. CDR3 DNA: TGTGCCAGCAGTCCGGACAGAGTGAACACTGAAGCTTTCTTT.

This clonotype was counted many times. The chain couples TRBV28 to TRBJ2-5; 10 bases are a match to TRBD1. The CDR3 is 13 amino acids. The V and J ends lost 4 bases and 4 bases, in that order; junction bases with no gene match: 0. Germline V CDR1 and CDR2: MDHEN, SYDVKM. In nucleotides, the CDR3 is TGTGCCAGCAGTTGGGACAGGGGAGAGACCCAGTACTTC. This codes for CASSWDRGETQYF.

This clonotype was recorded at least ten times. The V call is TRBV7-9, the J call TRBJ2-7; 14 nucleotides match TRBD2. CDR1 and CDR2 from the germline V gene are SEHNR and FQNEAQ (reference sequence). CDR3 size: 17 residues. V was clipped by 4 bases and J by 4 bases; unmatched bases: 9. In nucleotides, the CDR3 is TGTGCCAGCAGCTCCGGACTAGCGGGAGGCAAGGGGTACGAGCAGTACTTC. Protein: CASSSGLAGGKGYEQYF.

About this clonotype itself: This may be a read error: a much more frequent sequence differs by one nucleotide. The CDR3 region is CASSRQGTGELIF. The CDR3 nucleotides read TGTGCCAGCAGCCGCCAGGGGACCGGGGAGCTGATTTTT. The rearrangement joins TRBV7-9 to TRBJ2-2, with D maybe TRBD1 (6 bases). The CDR3 contains 13 residues. In germline, CDR1 is SEHNR, CDR2 FQNEAQ (reference sequence).